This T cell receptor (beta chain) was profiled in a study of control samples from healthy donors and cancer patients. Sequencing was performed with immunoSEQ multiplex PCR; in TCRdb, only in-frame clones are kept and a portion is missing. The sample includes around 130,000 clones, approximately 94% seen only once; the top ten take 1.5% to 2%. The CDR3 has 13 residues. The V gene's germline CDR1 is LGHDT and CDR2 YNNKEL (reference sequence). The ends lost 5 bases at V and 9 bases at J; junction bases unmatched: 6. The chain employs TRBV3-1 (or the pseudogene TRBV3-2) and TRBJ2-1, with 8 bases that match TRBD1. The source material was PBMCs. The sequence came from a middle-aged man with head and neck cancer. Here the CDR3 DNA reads TGTGCCAGCAGCACCCACAGGGGGAGTGAGCAGTTCTTC. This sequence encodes CASSTHRGSEQFF.